These 5 T cell receptor beta chains were all obtained from the same sample, sequenced in a study of blood T cell repertoires in COVID-19. The method was immunoSEQ multiplex PCR; TCRdb's version includes in-frame clones alone and lacks a portion of them. The sample contains about 170,000 clones, 83% of which appear only once. Material: peripheral blood. These receptors came from a woman over 75 with acute or convalescent COVID-19.

The chain is built from TRBV28 and TRBJ1-5; D ambiguous. This CDR3 contains 14 residues. Trimming took 1 base from V and 6 from J, leaving 10 bases between them. The germline gives CDR1 MDHEN, CDR2 SYDVKM. The CDR3 sequence: CASSLSERRQPQHF. DNA for the CDR3: TGTGCCAGCAGTTTATCGGAGAGACGTCAGCCCCAGCATTTT.

The chain has TRBV19 and TRBJ1-4, with D uncertain. This CDR3 has 14 residues. CDR1 is LNHDA and CDR2 is SQIVND in the germline V gene (reference sequence). Trimming pared 5 bases from V and 3 bases from J, leaving 10 bases between. CDR3 amino acids: CASSAASANEKLFF. The CDR3 DNA sequence: TGTGCCAGTAGTGCCGCTAGCGCTAATGAAAAACTGTTTTTT.

The chain couples TRBV24-1 to TRBJ1-2; D is unclear. In germline, CDR1 is KGHDR, CDR2 SFDVKD. V lost 9 bases, J lost 6 bases, and 13 bases lay in between. The CDR3 spans 12 residues. The CDR3 loop is CATGGVEDGYTF. The CDR3 DNA reads as TGTGCCACCGGCGGGGTAGAGGATGGCTACACCTTC.

This clone was recorded once. This sequence joins TRBV27 and TRBJ2-5; no clear D. The CDR3 is 13 amino acids. Germline CDR1 reads MNHEY; CDR2 reads SMNVEV (reference sequence). Between the trimmed V and J ends, which lost 4 bases and 2 bases, there was a span of 8 bases. For the CDR3, the DNA is TGTGCCAGCAGTTACGAGGCTCAAGAGACCCAGTACTTC. Translated: CASSYEAQETQYF.

The V call is TRBV6-5, the J call TRBJ1-3; D is ambiguous. V gave up 6 bases and J gave up 0 bases, with 9 bases separating them. The CDR3 covers 14 residues. Germline CDR1 MNHEY, CDR2 SVGAGI. The CDR3: CASRSLSSGNTIYF. The CDR3 DNA sequence: TGTGCCAGCAGATCCCTCTCCTCTGGAAACACCATATATTTT.